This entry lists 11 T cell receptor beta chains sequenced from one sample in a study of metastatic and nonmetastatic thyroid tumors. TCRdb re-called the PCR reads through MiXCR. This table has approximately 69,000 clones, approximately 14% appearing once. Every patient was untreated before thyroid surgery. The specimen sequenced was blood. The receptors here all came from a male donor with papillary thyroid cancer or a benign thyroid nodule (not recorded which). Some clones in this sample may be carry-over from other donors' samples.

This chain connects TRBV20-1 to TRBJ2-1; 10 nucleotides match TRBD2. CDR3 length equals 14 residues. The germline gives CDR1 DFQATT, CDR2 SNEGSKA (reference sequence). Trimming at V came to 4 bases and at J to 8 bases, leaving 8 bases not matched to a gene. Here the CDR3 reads CSAITSGKRYEQFF. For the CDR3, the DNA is TGCAGTGCTATCACTAGCGGGAAACGTTATGAGCAGTTCTTC.

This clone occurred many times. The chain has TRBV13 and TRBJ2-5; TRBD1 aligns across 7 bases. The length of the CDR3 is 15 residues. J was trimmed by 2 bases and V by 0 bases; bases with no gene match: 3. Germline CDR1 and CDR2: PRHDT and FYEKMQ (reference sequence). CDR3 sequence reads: CASSLGSGGQETQYF. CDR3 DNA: TGTGCCAGCAGCTTAGGTTCAGGGGGACAAGAGACCCAGTACTTC.

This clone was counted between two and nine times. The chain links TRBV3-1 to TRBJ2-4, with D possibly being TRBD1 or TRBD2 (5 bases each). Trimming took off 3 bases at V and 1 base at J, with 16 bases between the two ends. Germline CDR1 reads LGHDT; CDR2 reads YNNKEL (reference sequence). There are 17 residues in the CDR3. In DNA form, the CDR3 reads TGTGCCAGCAGCCACTACTGGGACGGCCGCGCCAAAAACATTCAGTACTTC. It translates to CASSHYWDGRAKNIQYF. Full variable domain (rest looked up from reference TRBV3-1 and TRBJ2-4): DTAVSQTPKYLVTQMGNDKSIKCEQNLGHDTMYWYKQDSKKFLKIMFSYNNKELIINETVPNRFSPKSPDKAHLNLHINSLELGDSAVYFCASSHYWDGRAKNIQYFGAGTRLSVL.

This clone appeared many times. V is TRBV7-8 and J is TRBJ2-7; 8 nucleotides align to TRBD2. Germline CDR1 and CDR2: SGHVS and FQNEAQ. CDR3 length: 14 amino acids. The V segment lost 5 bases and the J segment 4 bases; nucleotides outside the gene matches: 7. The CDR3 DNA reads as TGTGCCAGCAGCGCTCGGACTAGCCGATACGAGCAGTACTTC. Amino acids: CASSARTSRYEQYF.

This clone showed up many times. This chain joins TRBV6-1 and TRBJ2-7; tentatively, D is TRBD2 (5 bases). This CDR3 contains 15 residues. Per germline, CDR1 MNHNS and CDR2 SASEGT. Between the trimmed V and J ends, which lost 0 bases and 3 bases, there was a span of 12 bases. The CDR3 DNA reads TGTGCCAGCAGTGAAGCGCTTCCAGACTACTACGAGCAGTACTTC. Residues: CASSEALPDYYEQYF.

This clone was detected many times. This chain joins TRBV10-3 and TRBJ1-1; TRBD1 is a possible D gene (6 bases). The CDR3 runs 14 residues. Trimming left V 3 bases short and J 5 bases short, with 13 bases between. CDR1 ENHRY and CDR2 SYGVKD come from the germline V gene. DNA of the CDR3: TGTGCCATCAGTGATCAGGGGAGTTGGACTGAAGCTTTCTTT. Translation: CAISDQGSWTEAFF.

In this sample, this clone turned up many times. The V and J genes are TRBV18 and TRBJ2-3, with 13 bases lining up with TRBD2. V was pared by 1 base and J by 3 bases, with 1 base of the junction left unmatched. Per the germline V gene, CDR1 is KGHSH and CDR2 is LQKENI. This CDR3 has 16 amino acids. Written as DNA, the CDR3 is TGTGCCAGCTCACCACAGGGACTAGCGGGGACAGATACGCAGTATTTT. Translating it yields CASSPQGLAGTDTQYF.

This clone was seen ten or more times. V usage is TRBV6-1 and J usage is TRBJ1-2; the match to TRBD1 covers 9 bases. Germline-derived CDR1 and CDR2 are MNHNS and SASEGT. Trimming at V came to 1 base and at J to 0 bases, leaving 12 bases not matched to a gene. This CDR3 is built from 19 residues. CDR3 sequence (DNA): TGTGCCAGCAGTGAAGTGGCGGGGACAGGGATCCGTTCTAACTATGGCTACACCTTC. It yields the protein CASSEVAGTGIRSNYGYTF.

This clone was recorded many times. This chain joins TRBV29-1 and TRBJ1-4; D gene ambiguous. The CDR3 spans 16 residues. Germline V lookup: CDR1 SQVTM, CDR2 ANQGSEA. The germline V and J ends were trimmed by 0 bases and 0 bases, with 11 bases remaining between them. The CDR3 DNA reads TGCAGCGTTGAAGATTTTGACTGGACAACTAATGAAAAACTGTTTTTT. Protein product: CSVEDFDWTTNEKLFF.

The CDR3 region has the DNA TGTGCCAGCAGCTTCCGGGACAGGGGGCTCGAGCAGTACTTC. Amino acids: CASSFRDRGLEQYF. The J gene is TRBJ2-7, the V gene TRBV5-8; 12 bases are shared with TRBD1. The germline V gene encodes CDR1 SGHTS and CDR2 YDEGEE. This CDR3 is built from 14 residues. The V and J ends lost 2 bases and 6 bases, in that order; junction bases with no gene match: 3.

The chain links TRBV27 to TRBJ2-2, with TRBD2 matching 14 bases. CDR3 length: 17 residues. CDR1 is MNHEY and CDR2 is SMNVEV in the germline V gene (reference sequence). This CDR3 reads CAGSMTSGRAQVGELFF. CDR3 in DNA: TGTGCAGGCAGTATGACTAGCGGGAGGGCCCAGGTCGGGGAGCTGTTTTTT.